The entry that follows covers one T cell receptor beta chain sequence. Germline V CDR1 and CDR2: MNHEY, SVGAGI. This CDR3 comprises 13 residues. Trimming removed 6 bases at V and 0 bases at J, with 8 bases between. Using immunoSEQ multiplex PCR, the repertoire was profiled, and TCRdb retains in-frame clones only, with some absent. In the table there are 250,000 to 300,000 clones, about 90% of which are singletons. This sample was included in a study of blood T cell repertoires in COVID-19. This chain connects TRBV6-5 to TRBJ1-1; D not resolved. What was sequenced was peripheral blood. The TCR originated in a woman aged 30 to 39 with COVID-19, enrolled during active disease. The CDR3 reads CASSRGLNTEAFF. The CDR3 region has the DNA TGTGCCAGCAGCAGAGGGTTGAACACTGAAGCTTTCTTT.